The 21 T cell receptor beta chains reported below all come from one sample, sequenced in a study of healthy donors' naive CD4 and CD8 T cells (dated by TCRdb to between 2014 and 2017). Sequenced using a 454 GS FLX Titanium. TCR libraries were built from 500 ng of total RNA with a previously published linear amplification protocol. TCRdb ran its own pipeline on the public reads, namely fastp trimming at Q25 and MiXCR clone calling, and kept in-frame beta chains. Records with the same CDR3 protein are collapsed into one entry carrying the most frequent genes and DNA. Counted in this sample were about 200,000 distinct CDR3 sequences; about 70% of them appeared once. The leading ten clones occupy around 2% of the sample. Material for sequencing was naive CD4+ and CD8+ T cells sorted from blood, pooled from several donors. The cell subset or site label for this specimen denotes: FACS-sorted naive CD4+ (CD45RO-CD45RA+) and naive CD8+ (CD45RA+CD27bright) T cells. All receptors come from a pool of human donors in good health; the sample pools cells from several healthy donors.

V usage is TRBV29-1 and J usage is TRBJ2-5, with TRBD2 as a possible D gene (7 bases). The CDR3 has 13 residues. From germline, CDR1 is SQVTM and CDR2 ANQGSEA. Trimming left V 7 bases short and J 5 bases short, with 17 bases between. The CDR3 loop is CSAFLAGAETQYF. As DNA, the CDR3 is TGCAGCGCATTTCTCGCGGGGGCGGAGACCCAGTACTTC.

The rearrangement uses TRBV29-1 and TRBJ2-5; D possibly corresponds to TRBD2 (5 bases). The V and J ends lost 6 bases and 7 bases respectively, with 12 bases between them. Germline V gene lookup returns CDR1 SQVTM and CDR2 ANQGSEA. The CDR3 is 11 residues long. CDR3 region: CSVPFEGTQYF. The CDR3 coding sequence is TGCAGCGTGCCCTTTGAGGGGACCCAGTACTTC.

In its sample, this clonotype was seen a few times. The chain couples TRBV18 to TRBJ1-5; D unresolved. This CDR3 is 14 amino acids long. In germline, CDR1 is KGHSH, CDR2 LQKENI. The V gene lost 2 bases and the J gene lost 0 bases, with 5 bases spanning the gap. The CDR3, as DNA: TGTGCCAGCTCACCAGGCTATAGCAATCAGCCCCAGCATTTT. Residues: CASSPGYSNQPQHF.

This clonotype has just a few counts. This sequence joins TRBV27 and TRBJ1-5, with D unclear. Trimming left V 3 bases short and J 2 bases short, with 8 bases between. CDR1 and CDR2 (germline): MNHEY, SMNVEV (reference sequence). This CDR3 contains 14 residues. CDR3 in amino acids: CASSFALGNQPQHF. The CDR3 DNA is TGTGCCAGCAGTTTCGCTCTCGGCAATCAGCCCCAGCATTTT.

About this clonotype itself: A read error may produce the germline difference seen at one junction end. This rearrangement joins TRBV5-4 to TRBJ1-1, with 7 bases aligning to TRBD1. CDR1 is SGHNT, CDR2 YYREEE, per germline (reference sequence). The CDR3 runs 13 residues. DNA of the CDR3: TGTGCCAGCAGCTTGGCGGGGACAGCTGAAGCCTTCTTT. Its translation: CASSLAGTAEAFF.

This rearrangement joins TRBV2 to TRBJ1-5, with D tentatively TRBD1 (5 bases). The CDR3 extends over 13 amino acids. V gave up 5 bases and J gave up 3 bases, with 8 bases separating them. From germline, CDR1 is SNHLY and CDR2 FYNNEI. Here the CDR3 reads CASSSGLNQPQHF. CDR3 nucleotides: TGTGCCAGCAGTTCAGGGCTCAATCAGCCCCAGCATTTT.

The chain recombines TRBV11-2 with TRBJ2-7; perhaps TRBD2 as D (6 bases). The ends were cut back, 2 bases at V and 9 bases at J, with 14 bases in the middle. Germline values: CDR1 SGHAT, CDR2 FQNNGV. The CDR3 has 13 residues. CDR3 amino acids: CASSLRDSSRQYF. For the CDR3, the DNA is TGTGCCAGCAGCTTACGGGACTCATCACGGCAGTACTTC.

The genes are TRBV4-2 and TRBJ2-1; D is undetermined. There are 16 residues in the CDR3. Germline V gene lookup returns CDR1 LGHNA and CDR2 YNFKEQ. The V and J ends lost 0 bases and 2 bases respectively, with 11 bases between them. DNA for the CDR3: TGTGCCAGCAGCCAAGATTTCCCCACGACCTACAATGAGCAGTTCTTC. It specifies CASSQDFPTTYNEQFF.

V and J are TRBV6-5 and TRBJ2-7; 11 bases line up with TRBD1. The germline gives CDR1 MNHEY, CDR2 SVGAGI. The CDR3 loop spans 14 amino acids. The V segment lost 5 bases and the J segment 2 bases; nucleotides outside the gene matches: 2. The CDR3 DNA sequence: TGTGCCAGCAGTAGGGACAGGGGGGCCTACGAGCAGTACTTC. It encodes CASSRDRGAYEQYF.

V and J are TRBV6-6 and TRBJ1-5, with D tentatively TRBD1 (6 bases). V was clipped by 8 bases and J by 3 bases, with 11 bases between them. The CDR3 runs to 13 residues. The germline V gene encodes CDR1 MNHNY and CDR2 SVGAGI (reference sequence). This CDR3 is CASRQDLNQPQHF. The CDR3 DNA sequence: TGTGCCAGCCGACAGGATCTCAATCAGCCCCAGCATTTT.

The genes are TRBV29-1 and TRBJ2-4; tentative D call: TRBD1 (7 bases). V was pared by 7 bases and J by 9 bases, with 25 bases between. The CDR3 consists of 15 residues. In germline, CDR1 is SQVTM, CDR2 ANQGSEA. The CDR3 reads CSAQDRQRQGGIQYF. In DNA form, the CDR3 reads TGCAGCGCCCAAGATCGGCAGCGACAGGGAGGCATTCAGTACTTC.

V gene TRBV29-1 combines with J gene TRBJ2-7; tentative D call: TRBD1 (6 bases). The CDR3 contains 16 residues. The ends were cut back, 4 bases at V and 2 bases at J, with 21 bases in the middle. Germline V gene data show CDR1 as SQVTM and CDR2 as ANQGSEA. The CDR3 DNA sequence: TGCAGCGTTGTTCGATCGTTCGGACAGCGACCCTACGAGCAGTACTTC. Encoded protein: CSVVRSFGQRPYEQYF.

The chain joins TRBV5-1 to TRBJ2-3; 11 bases line up with TRBD1. This CDR3 comprises 15 residues. Germline lookup yields CDR1 SGHRS and CDR2 YFSETQ. The V segment lost 3 bases and the J segment 6 bases; nucleotides outside the gene matches: 6. CDR3 bases: TGCGCCAGCAGCTCAGGGACAGGGGGATTCGATACGCAGTATTTT. Residues: CASSSGTGGFDTQYF.

The rearrangement links TRBV6-5 to TRBJ1-1; tentative D call: TRBD1 (5 bases). The germline CDR1 and CDR2 sequences are MNHEY and SVGAGI. CDR3 size: 15 residues. V lost 7 bases and J lost 0, with 15 bases in between. The CDR3 DNA sequence: TGTGCCAGCACCCGCGGGGCCCGCATGAACACTGAAGCTTTCTTT. Translation: CASTRGARMNTEAFF.

The gene calls are TRBV6-2 or TRBV6-3 and TRBJ1-1; D uncertain. V gave up 6 bases and J gave up 2 bases, with 16 bases separating them. CDR3 size: 15 residues. Looked up from germline, CDR1 is MNHEY and CDR2 is SVGEGT. The CDR3 coding sequence is TGTGCCAGCAGGAATAGCCCGGGTCCCAACACTGAAGCTTTCTTT. Translated, it gives CASRNSPGPNTEAFF.

As for this clonotype: The junction and the germline gene differ at one end; a read error may be behind it. The chain couples TRBV6-6 to TRBJ2-7; 10 bases map to TRBD1. This CDR3 has 17 amino acids. CDR1 MNHNY and CDR2 SVGAGI come from the germline V gene (reference sequence). The CDR3 here is CAGSYQGTGQGSYEQYF. DNA of the CDR3: TGTGCCGGCAGTTACCAGGGCACGGGACAGGGGTCCTACGAGCAGTACTTC.

The J gene is TRBJ2-5, the V gene TRBV20-1; tentatively, D is TRBD2 (7 bases). The CDR3 is 15 residues long. Per germline, CDR1 DFQATT and CDR2 SNEGSKA (reference sequence). DNA of the CDR3: TGCAGCGCGCTGGGGGCTAGCGGAGCCCAAGAGACCCAGTACTTC. Translating gives CSALGASGAQETQYF.

The chain links TRBV29-1 to TRBJ1-1; no firm D call. The germline gives CDR1 SQVTM, CDR2 ANQGSEA. The germline V and J ends were trimmed by 8 bases and 4 bases, with 14 bases remaining between them. The CDR3 spans 12 residues. In DNA form, the CDR3 reads TGCAGCACCCTTGGGAGCAGCACTGAAGCTTTCTTT. As protein: CSTLGSSTEAFF.

The chain carries TRBV6-2 or TRBV6-3 and TRBJ1-5, with D maybe TRBD1 (5 bases). The CDR3 contains 14 residues. Trimming pared 7 bases from V and 0 bases from J, leaving 10 bases between. Germline CDR1 and CDR2: MNHEY and SVGEGT. The CDR3 DNA reads as TGTGCCAGCACCAGGGACGGTAGCAATCAGCCCCAGCATTTT. Protein sequence: CASTRDGSNQPQHF.

The J gene is TRBJ2-7, the V gene TRBV28, with 8 bases that match TRBD1. Germline values: CDR1 MDHEN, CDR2 SYDVKM. The CDR3 extends over 15 amino acids. With 0 bases clipped from V and 4 bases from J, the junction kept 5 bases outside the gene matches. The CDR3 sequence is CASSLWTGATYEQYF. CDR3 DNA sequence: TGTGCCAGCAGTTTATGGACAGGGGCGACGTACGAGCAGTACTTC.

The genes are TRBV29-1 and TRBJ2-6; D remains unclear. With 6 bases removed from V and 0 bases from J, the gap between germline ends came to 9 bases. The CDR3 covers 14 residues. Per germline, CDR1 SQVTM and CDR2 ANQGSEA. The DNA of the CDR3 is TGCAGCGTCACGGGCCTCTCTGGGGCCAACGTCCTGACTTTC. Encoded protein: CSVTGLSGANVLTF.